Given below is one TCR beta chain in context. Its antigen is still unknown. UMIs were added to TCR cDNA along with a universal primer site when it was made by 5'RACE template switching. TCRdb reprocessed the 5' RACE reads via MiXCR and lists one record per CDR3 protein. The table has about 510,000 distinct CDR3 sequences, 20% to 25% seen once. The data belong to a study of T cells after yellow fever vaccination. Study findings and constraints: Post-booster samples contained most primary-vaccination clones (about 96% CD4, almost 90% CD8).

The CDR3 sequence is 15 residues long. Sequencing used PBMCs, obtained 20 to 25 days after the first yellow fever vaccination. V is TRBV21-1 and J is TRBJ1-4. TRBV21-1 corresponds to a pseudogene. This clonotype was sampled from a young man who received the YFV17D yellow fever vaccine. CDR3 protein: CASSKWPANNEKLFF. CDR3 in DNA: TGTGCCAGCAGCAAATGGCCAGCCAATAATGAAAAACTGTTTTTT.